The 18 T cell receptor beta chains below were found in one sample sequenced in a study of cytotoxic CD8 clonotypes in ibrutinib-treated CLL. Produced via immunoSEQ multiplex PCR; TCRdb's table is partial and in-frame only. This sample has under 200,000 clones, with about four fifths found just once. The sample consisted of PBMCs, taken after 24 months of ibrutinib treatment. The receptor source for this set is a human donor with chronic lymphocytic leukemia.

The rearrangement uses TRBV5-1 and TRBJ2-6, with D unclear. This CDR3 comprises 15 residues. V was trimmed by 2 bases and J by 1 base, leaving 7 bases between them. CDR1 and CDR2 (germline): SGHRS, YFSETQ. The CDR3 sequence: CASSFRQSGANVLTF. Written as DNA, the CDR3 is TGCGCCAGCAGCTTCCGGCAATCTGGGGCCAACGTCCTGACTTTC. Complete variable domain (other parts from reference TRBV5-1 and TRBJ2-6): KAGVTQTPRYLIKTRGQQVTLSCSPISGHRSVSWYQQTPGQGLQFLFEYFSETQRNKGNFPGRFSGRQFSNSRSEMNVSTLELGDSALYLCASSFRQSGANVLTFGAGSRLTVL.

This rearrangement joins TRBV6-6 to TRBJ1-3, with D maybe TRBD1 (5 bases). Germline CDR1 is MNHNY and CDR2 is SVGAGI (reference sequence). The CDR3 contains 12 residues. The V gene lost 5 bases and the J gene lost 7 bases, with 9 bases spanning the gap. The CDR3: CASSPGRNTIYF. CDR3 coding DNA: TGTGCCAGCAGTCCAGGGCGTAACACCATATATTTT.

This CDR3 reads CASSYHPVGNQPQHF. The CDR3 bases are TGTGCCAGCAGTTACCATCCAGTAGGCAATCAGCCCCAGCATTTT. The rearrangement links TRBV6-6 to TRBJ1-5; D gene uncertain. Trimming removed 2 bases at V and 2 bases at J, with 10 bases between. Germline values: CDR1 MNHNY, CDR2 SVGAGI (reference sequence). This CDR3 is built from 15 residues.

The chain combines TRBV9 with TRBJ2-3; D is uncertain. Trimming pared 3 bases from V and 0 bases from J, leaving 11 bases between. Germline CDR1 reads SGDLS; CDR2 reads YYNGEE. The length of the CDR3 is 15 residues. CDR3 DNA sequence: TGTGCCAGCAGCGGTTTAGCAGCTAGCACAGATACGCAGTATTTT. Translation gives CASSGLAASTDTQYF.

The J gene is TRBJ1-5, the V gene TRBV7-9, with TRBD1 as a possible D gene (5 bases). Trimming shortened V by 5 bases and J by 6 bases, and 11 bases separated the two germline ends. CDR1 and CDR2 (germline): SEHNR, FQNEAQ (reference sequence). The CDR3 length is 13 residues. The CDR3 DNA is TGTGCCAGCAGCACTGGGGGATCTCAGCCCCAGCATTTT. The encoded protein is CASSTGGSQPQHF.

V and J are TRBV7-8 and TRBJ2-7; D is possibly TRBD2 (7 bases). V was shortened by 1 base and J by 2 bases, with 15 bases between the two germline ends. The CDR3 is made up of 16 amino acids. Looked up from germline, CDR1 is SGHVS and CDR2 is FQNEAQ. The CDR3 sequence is CASSLEGGRGTYEQYF. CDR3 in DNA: TGTGCCAGCAGCTTAGAGGGGGGGAGGGGCACCTACGAGCAGTACTTC.

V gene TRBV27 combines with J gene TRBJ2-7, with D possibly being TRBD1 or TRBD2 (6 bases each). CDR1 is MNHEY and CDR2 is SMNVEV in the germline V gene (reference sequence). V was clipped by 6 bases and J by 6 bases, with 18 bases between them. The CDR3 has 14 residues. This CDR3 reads CASSPMEGVSEQYF. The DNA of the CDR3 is TGTGCCAGCAGCCCGATGGAGGGGGTTAGCGAGCAGTACTTC.

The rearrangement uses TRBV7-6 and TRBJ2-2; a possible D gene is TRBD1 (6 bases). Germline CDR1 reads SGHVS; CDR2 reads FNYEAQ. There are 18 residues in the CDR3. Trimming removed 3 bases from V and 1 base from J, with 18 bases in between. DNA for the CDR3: TGTGCCAGCAGCTTTTTGGGGGCGGGCCCTTGGAACACCGGGGAGCTGTTTTTT. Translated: CASSFLGAGPWNTGELFF.

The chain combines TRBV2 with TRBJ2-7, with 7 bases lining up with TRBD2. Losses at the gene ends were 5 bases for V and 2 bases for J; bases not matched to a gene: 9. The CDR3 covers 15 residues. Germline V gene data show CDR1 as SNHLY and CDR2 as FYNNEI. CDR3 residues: CASSPGRAMTYEQYF. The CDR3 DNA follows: TGTGCCAGCAGTCCTGGGAGGGCCATGACCTACGAGCAGTACTTC.

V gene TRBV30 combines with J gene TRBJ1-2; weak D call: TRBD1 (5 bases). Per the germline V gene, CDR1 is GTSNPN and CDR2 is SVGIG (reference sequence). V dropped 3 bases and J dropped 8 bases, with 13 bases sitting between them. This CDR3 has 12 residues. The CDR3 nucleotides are TGTGCCTGGAGCGGGGGGATAGGCGGCTACACCTTC. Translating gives CAWSGGIGGYTF.

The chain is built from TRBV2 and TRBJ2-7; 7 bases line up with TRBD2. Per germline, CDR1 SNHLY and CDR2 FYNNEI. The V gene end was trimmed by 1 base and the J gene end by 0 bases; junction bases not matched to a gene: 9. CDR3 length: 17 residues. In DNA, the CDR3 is TGTGCCAGCAGTGAAGGCCAGCGGGATGCCCCCTCCTACGAGCAGTACTTC. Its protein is CASSEGQRDAPSYEQYF. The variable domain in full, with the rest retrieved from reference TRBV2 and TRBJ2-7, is EPEVTQTPSHQVTQMGQEVILRCVPISNHLYFYWYRQILGQKVEFLVSFYNNEISEKSEIFDDQFSVERPDGSNFTLKIRSTKLEDSAMYFCASSEGQRDAPSYEQYFGPGTRLTVT.

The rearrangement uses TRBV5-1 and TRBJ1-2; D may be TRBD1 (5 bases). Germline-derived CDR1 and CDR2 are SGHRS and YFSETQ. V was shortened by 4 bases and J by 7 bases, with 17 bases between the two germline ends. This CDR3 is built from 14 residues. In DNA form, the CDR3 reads TGCGCCAGCAGCCTAACCTCCGGGACGGGTGGCTACACCTTC. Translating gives CASSLTSGTGGYTF.

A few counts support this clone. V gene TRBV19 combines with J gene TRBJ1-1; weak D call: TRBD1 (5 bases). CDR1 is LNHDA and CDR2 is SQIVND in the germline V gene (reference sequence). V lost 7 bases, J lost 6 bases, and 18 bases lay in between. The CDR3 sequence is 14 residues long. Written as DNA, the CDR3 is TGTGCCAGTACCACAGAAAGGGGTTCCGCTGAAGCTTTCTTT. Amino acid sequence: CASTTERGSAEAFF.

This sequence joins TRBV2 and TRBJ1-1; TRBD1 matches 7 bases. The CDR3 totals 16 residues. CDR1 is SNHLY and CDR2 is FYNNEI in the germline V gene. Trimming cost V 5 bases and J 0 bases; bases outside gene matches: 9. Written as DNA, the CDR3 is TGTGCCAGCAGTCTCCCCGGGACAGCCATGAACACTGAAGCTTTCTTT. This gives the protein CASSLPGTAMNTEAFF. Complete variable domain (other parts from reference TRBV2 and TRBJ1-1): EPEVTQTPSHQVTQMGQEVILRCVPISNHLYFYWYRQILGQKVEFLVSFYNNEISEKSEIFDDQFSVERPDGSNFTLKIRSTKLEDSAMYFCASSLPGTAMNTEAFFGQGTRLTVV.

The CDR3 bases are TGTGCCAGCAGCTTTGCTACAGGAAGGAATTCACCCCTCCACTTT. It is translated as CASSFATGRNSPLHF. The rearrangement joins TRBV7-9 to TRBJ1-6; tentatively, D is TRBD1 (5 bases). Germline V lookup: CDR1 SEHNR, CDR2 FQNEAQ (reference sequence). Trimming removed 3 bases from V and 7 bases from J, with 13 bases in between. This CDR3 spans 15 amino acids.

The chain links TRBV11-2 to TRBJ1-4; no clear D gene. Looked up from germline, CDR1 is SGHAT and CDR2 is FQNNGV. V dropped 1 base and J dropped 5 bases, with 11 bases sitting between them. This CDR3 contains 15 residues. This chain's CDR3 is CASSLGLAVNEKLFF. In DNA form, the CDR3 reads TGTGCCAGCAGCTTAGGACTGGCAGTAAATGAAAAACTGTTTTTT.

The CDR3 region has the DNA TGCGCCAGCAGCTCCCAGCCGGGGATGAACACTGAAGCTTTCTTT. Protein sequence: CASSSQPGMNTEAFF. The rearrangement joins TRBV5-1 to TRBJ1-1; no clear D. Germline CDR1 is SGHRS and CDR2 is YFSETQ. V was trimmed by 3 bases and J by 0 bases, leaving 12 bases between them. CDR3 length: 15 residues. Using reference TRBV5-1 and TRBJ1-1 for the parts outside the CDR3, the full variable domain is KAGVTQTPRYLIKTRGQQVTLSCSPISGHRSVSWYQQTPGQGLQFLFEYFSETQRNKGNFPGRFSGRQFSNSRSEMNVSTLELGDSALYLCASSSQPGMNTEAFFGQGTRLTVV.

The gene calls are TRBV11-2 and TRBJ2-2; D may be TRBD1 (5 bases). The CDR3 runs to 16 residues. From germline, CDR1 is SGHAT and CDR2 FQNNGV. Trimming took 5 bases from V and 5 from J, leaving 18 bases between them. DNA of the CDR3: TGTGCCAGCAGCGATTGGACACCCTCGGAGACCGGGGAGCTGTTTTTT. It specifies CASSDWTPSETGELFF.